This T cell receptor (beta chain) was profiled in a study of T cells after yellow fever vaccination. Trimming shortened V by 6 bases and J by 8 bases, and 16 bases separated the two germline ends. The CDR3 runs 13 residues. The table lists this clonotype with many counts. The TCR cDNA carried a universal primer site and UMIs from 5'RACE template switching. TCRdb reprocessed the 5' RACE reads via MiXCR and lists one record per CDR3 protein. The sample records approximately 160,000 distinct CDR3 sequences, 7% to 10% being singletons. Sequenced here: CD8+ T cells sorted from PBMCs, sampled 45 days after the yellow fever booster vaccination. The source of this sequence is a man aged 18 to 30 who received the YFV17D yellow fever vaccine. The J gene is TRBJ1-2, the V gene TRBV12-3 or TRBV12-4; the D gene is possibly TRBD1 (6 bases). The CDR3 DNA reads as TGTGCCAGCAGCTTGACAGAGGGGGGAGGCTACACCTTC. This encodes CASSLTEGGGYTF.